This TCR beta chain was sequenced for a study of blood T cell repertoires in COVID-19. V lost 5 bases, J lost 7 bases, and 18 bases lay in between. The CDR3 runs to 15 residues. The germline gives CDR1 SGHNT, CDR2 YYREEE (reference sequence). Profiled with immunoSEQ multiplex PCR; TCRdb holds only in-frame clones, not every one. The sample has tens of thousands of clones; about 85% are singletons. V usage is TRBV5-4 and J usage is TRBJ1-4; the D gene is possibly TRBD1 (6 bases). The clonotype was recovered from a human donor in a cohort sampled during active COVID-19. Sequenced material: peripheral blood. CDR3 protein: CASSREQGATEKLFF. In DNA form, the CDR3 reads TGTGCCAGCAGTCGGGAACAGGGAGCTACTGAAAAACTGTTTTTT.